These 32 T cell receptor beta chains were all obtained from the same sample, sequenced in a study of blood T cell repertoires in COVID-19. Sequencing was performed with immunoSEQ multiplex PCR; in TCRdb, only in-frame clones are kept and a portion is missing. The sample lists 200,000 to 300,000 clones; roughly 88% were seen once. Sequencing used PBMCs or T cells enriched from blood (not recorded which). The receptors originated from a woman aged 40 to 50 with acute COVID-19.

The gene calls are TRBV7-6 and TRBJ1-3; 7 bases line up with TRBD1. The germline V gene has CDR1 SGHVS and CDR2 FNYEAQ. The junction had 5 bases not matched to a gene; V was cut back by 1 base and J by 5 bases. This CDR3 contains 15 residues. This CDR3 is CASSLGTGSRNTIYF. CDR3 nucleotides: TGTGCCAGCAGCTTAGGGACAGGCTCGAGAAACACCATATATTTT. The variable domain in full, completed from reference TRBV7-6 and TRBJ1-3, reads GAGVSQSPRYKVTKRGQDVALRCDPISGHVSLYWYRQALGQGPEFLTYFNYEAQQDKSGLPNDRFSAERPEGSISTLTIQRTEQRDSAMYRCASSLGTGSRNTIYFGEGSWLTVV.

CDR3 nucleotides: TGTGCCAGCAGTGCCTTGGGCAGTAATCAGCCCCAGCATTTT. Translation: CASSALGSNQPQHF. The chain couples TRBV2 to TRBJ1-5; no clear D. Germline CDR1 is SNHLY and CDR2 is FYNNEI. CDR3 length: 14 residues. V was clipped by 4 bases and J by 4 bases, with 11 bases between them.

The gene calls are TRBV18 and TRBJ2-2; D possibly corresponds to TRBD1 (5 bases). V was trimmed by 2 bases and J by 1 base, leaving 11 bases between them. The CDR3 spans 16 residues. CDR1 KGHSH and CDR2 LQKENI come from the germline V gene. The CDR3 DNA sequence: TGTGCCAGCTCACCAACGCAGGGCAGGAACACCGGGGAGCTGTTTTTT. Translated: CASSPTQGRNTGELFF. The whole variable domain, filled in from reference TRBV18 and TRBJ2-2, reads NAGVMQNPRHLVRRRGQEARLRCSPMKGHSHVYWYRQLPEEGLKFMVYLQKENIIDESGMPKERFSAEFPKEGPSILRIQQVVRGDSAAYFCASSPTQGRNTGELFFGEGSRLTVL.

The chain recombines TRBV28 with TRBJ1-6, with a tentative D call TRBD1 (5 bases). Germline CDR1 MDHEN, CDR2 SYDVKM. Between the trimmed V and J ends, which lost 3 bases and 9 bases, there was a span of 12 bases. The CDR3 contains 14 residues. The CDR3 DNA sequence: TGTGCCAGCAGTTTTACAGGACCTGTTTCACCCCTCCACTTT. It codes for CASSFTGPVSPLHF. Based on the CDR3 plus reference TRBV28 and TRBJ1-6, the full variable domain is DVKVTQSSRYLVKRTGEKVFLECVQDMDHENMFWYRQDPGLGLRLIYFSYDVKMKEKGDIPEGYSVSREKKERFSLILESASTNQTSMYLCASSFTGPVSPLHFGNGTRLTVT.

The CDR3 DNA follows: TGTGCCAGCAGTTTTTCTCCCCTCGGTGAGCAGTTCTTC. Translation gives CASSFSPLGEQFF. The V call is TRBV12-3 or TRBV12-4, the J call TRBJ2-1, with D unresolved. Trimming took off 3 bases at V and 9 bases at J, with 12 bases between the two ends. This CDR3 comprises 13 residues.

This chain links TRBV27 with TRBJ1-6; D is possibly TRBD1 (5 bases). There are 14 residues in the CDR3. Per germline, CDR1 MNHEY and CDR2 SMNVEV (reference sequence). The V end lost 4 bases, the J end lost 9 bases, and 13 bases lay between the germline ends. In nucleotides, the CDR3 is TGTGCCAGCAGTTCTTGGGCGGGGGTTTCACCCCTCCACTTT. Protein: CASSSWAGVSPLHF.

The gene calls are TRBV18 and TRBJ2-6; TRBD1 is a possible D gene (6 bases). CDR1 and CDR2 (germline): KGHSH, LQKENI. The CDR3 contains 21 residues. The ends were cut back, 5 bases at V and 0 bases at J, with 26 bases in the middle. The CDR3 region is CASSSAPQGSGRYSGANVLTF. CDR3 nucleotides: TGTGCCAGCTCATCGGCCCCACAGGGATCGGGGAGATACTCTGGGGCCAACGTCCTGACTTTC. The full variable domain, rest sourced from reference TRBV18 and TRBJ2-6, is NAGVMQNPRHLVRRRGQEARLRCSPMKGHSHVYWYRQLPEEGLKFMVYLQKENIIDESGMPKERFSAEFPKEGPSILRIQQVVRGDSAAYFCASSSAPQGSGRYSGANVLTFGAGSRLTVL.

The V and J genes are TRBV5-1 and TRBJ2-1; D not resolved. V lost 3 bases, J lost 8 bases, and 15 bases lay in between. CDR3 length equals 14 residues. CDR1 SGHRS and CDR2 YFSETQ come from the germline V gene. CDR3 sequence reads: CASSSSLGRDEQFF. CDR3 coding DNA: TGCGCCAGCAGCTCCTCTCTGGGCCGCGATGAGCAGTTCTTC.

The gene calls are TRBV9 and TRBJ2-1; a possible D gene is TRBD1 (6 bases). V lost 7 bases, J lost 1 base, and 15 bases lay in between. The CDR3 extends over 15 amino acids. Germline V CDR1 and CDR2: SGDLS, YYNGEE. CDR3 DNA: TGTGCCAGCCAAGACAGGTCGATATCCTACAATGAGCAGTTCTTC. It yields the protein CASQDRSISYNEQFF. Full variable domain (missing parts from reference TRBV9 and TRBJ2-1): DSGVTQTPKHLITATGQRVTLRCSPRSGDLSVYWYQQSLDQGLQFLIQYYNGEERAKGNILERFSAQQFPDLHSELNLSSLELGDSALYFCASQDRSISYNEQFFGPGTRLTVL.

The gene calls are TRBV19 and TRBJ1-5, with D unclear. The CDR3 length is 14 residues. From germline, CDR1 is LNHDA and CDR2 SQIVND (reference sequence). V was trimmed by 8 bases and J by 2 bases, leaving 13 bases between them. CDR3 protein: CASGLGRGNQPQHF. The CDR3 DNA is TGTGCCAGTGGCTTAGGGCGGGGCAATCAGCCCCAGCATTTT.

This chain connects TRBV30 to TRBJ1-1; 9 bases align to TRBD1. Germline CDR1 is GTSNPN and CDR2 is SVGIG (reference sequence). CDR3 size: 13 residues. V lost 8 bases to trimming and J lost 4 bases; unmatched junction nucleotides: 8. CDR3 DNA sequence: TGTGCCGGAAAACAGGGGGCAGGCACTGAAGCTTTCTTT. It translates to CAGKQGAGTEAFF.

The rearrangement joins TRBV9 to TRBJ2-1, with 13 bases identical to TRBD2. Germline CDR1 reads SGDLS; CDR2 reads YYNGEE. V lost 4 bases, J lost 8 bases, and 3 bases stayed unmatched. CDR3 length: 14 amino acids. The chain's CDR3 is CASSPGLAGYEQFF. The CDR3, as DNA: TGTGCCAGCAGCCCGGGACTAGCGGGATATGAGCAGTTCTTC.

V usage is TRBV27 and J usage is TRBJ2-1; 7 nucleotides match TRBD2. V gave up 4 bases and J gave up 2 bases; unmatched junction bases: 11. Germline CDR1 MNHEY, CDR2 SMNVEV (reference sequence). The CDR3 extends over 17 amino acids. CDR3 amino acids: CASSSPSSGGAYNEQFF. CDR3 nucleotides: TGTGCCAGCAGTTCACCCTCTAGCGGAGGGGCCTACAATGAGCAGTTCTTC.

The chain recombines TRBV7-9 with TRBJ1-1, with TRBD1 matching 8 bases. The CDR3 contains 15 residues. J gave up 3 bases and V 6 bases, and 9 bases lay outside the gene matches. Germline V gene sequence: CDR1 SEHNR, CDR2 FQNEAQ (reference sequence). CDR3 in DNA: TGTGCCAGCAGGCCCCGGACAGGGCCATACACTGAAGCTTTCTTT. Protein sequence: CASRPRTGPYTEAFF.

The V call is TRBV27, the J call TRBJ1-2; TRBD1 matches 8 bases. This CDR3 region has 14 residues. V gave up 4 bases and J gave up 7 bases; unmatched junction bases: 8. CDR1 is MNHEY, CDR2 SMNVEV, per germline (reference sequence). CDR3 in DNA: TGTGCCAGCAGTTGGACAGGGAGGGCCGGTGGCTACACCTTC. Amino acids: CASSWTGRAGGYTF.

As to this clone: Other DNA sequences in the sample encode the same CDR3. The chain carries TRBV7-2 and TRBJ2-1; perhaps TRBD2 as D (5 bases). The germline V and J ends were trimmed by 1 base and 3 bases, with 10 bases remaining between them. CDR3 size: 15 residues. Germline V gives CDR1 SGHTA, CDR2 FQGNSA. CDR3 region: CASSLGLAVYNEQFF. CDR3 sequence (DNA): TGTGCCAGCAGCTTAGGGCTAGCCGTCTACAATGAGCAGTTCTTC.

The J gene is TRBJ1-2, the V gene TRBV7-8; D is ambiguous. Trimming left V 5 bases short and J 1 base short, with 20 bases between. Germline CDR1 SGHVS, CDR2 FQNEAQ. The CDR3 is made up of 17 amino acids. The CDR3 coding sequence is TGTGCCAGCAGCCTAATGGACTTACAAGAAGATAACTATGGCTACACCTTC. Amino acids: CASSLMDLQEDNYGYTF.

The J gene is TRBJ1-3, the V gene TRBV6-5; TRBD1 might be the D (5 bases). CDR3 length: 15 amino acids. V was trimmed by 6 bases and J by 0 bases, leaving 12 bases between them. From germline, CDR1 is MNHEY and CDR2 SVGAGI. CDR3 sequence reads: CASRETAYSGNTIYF. The CDR3 DNA sequence: TGTGCCAGCAGGGAGACAGCCTACTCTGGAAACACCATATATTTT.

This sequence joins TRBV6-1 and TRBJ2-3; a weak D match, TRBD1 (6 bases). Trimming took off 4 bases at V and 4 bases at J, with 18 bases between the two ends. Germline CDR1 is MNHNS and CDR2 is SASEGT. This CDR3 contains 16 residues. The CDR3 coding sequence is TGTGCCAGCAGTGGGGGGCCCGGAGATTTCTCAGATACGCAGTATTTT. Translated, it gives CASSGGPGDFSDTQYF.

The rearrangement links TRBV3-1 (or the pseudogene TRBV3-2) to TRBJ2-7; 7 nucleotides match TRBD1. V lost 3 bases, J lost 1 base, and 12 bases stayed unmatched. CDR3 length equals 17 residues. Germline CDR1 and CDR2: LGHDT and YNNKEL (reference sequence). CDR3 DNA: TGTGCCAGCAGCCATCCTGTACGACAGGGTACGTCCTACGAGCAGTACTTC. Translating it yields CASSHPVRQGTSYEQYF.

The chain recombines TRBV12-3 or TRBV12-4 with TRBJ2-1, with D perhaps matching TRBD2 (5 bases). Trimming took off 5 bases at V and 4 bases at J, with 6 bases between the two ends. CDR3 size: 12 residues. CDR3 nucleotide sequence: TGTGCCAGCAGTCGACTATACAATGAGCAGTTCTTC. This sequence encodes CASSRLYNEQFF.

The chain employs TRBV7-9 and TRBJ2-3, with TRBD2 identical over 9 bases. The CDR3 spans 16 residues. The germline V gene has CDR1 SEHNR and CDR2 FQNEAQ (reference sequence). Unmatched junction bases numbered 6, after V lost 5 bases and J lost 0 bases. The CDR3 bases are TGTGCCAGCAGCGGCCGACTAGCGGTAAGCACAGATACGCAGTATTTT. Amino acid sequence: CASSGRLAVSTDTQYF.

This clone has more than one count but fewer than ten. The V call is TRBV7-2, the J call TRBJ1-2, with 8 bases aligning to TRBD1. CDR1 and CDR2 from the germline V gene are SGHTA and FQGNSA. The trim removed 2 bases at V and 7 bases at J, leaving 6 bases unmatched. This CDR3 has 14 residues. CDR3 nucleotide sequence: TGTGCCAGCAGCTTACTCGGGCAGGGGGCTGGCTACACCTTC. Translated, it gives CASSLLGQGAGYTF.

The gene calls are TRBV7-9 and TRBJ1-1, with D perhaps matching TRBD1 (5 bases). CDR1 and CDR2 (germline): SEHNR, FQNEAQ (reference sequence). Trimming pared 5 bases from V and 11 bases from J, leaving 15 bases between. The CDR3 length is 12 residues. Here the CDR3 DNA reads TGTGCCAGCAGCCTCTCTTCGGGGGAGGCTTTCTTT. Translation: CASSLSSGEAFF.

The chain is built from TRBV24-1 and TRBJ2-1; D may be TRBD1 (5 bases). CDR1 is KGHDR, CDR2 SFDVKD, per germline. The CDR3 is 14 amino acids. Trimming stripped 3 bases from V and 4 bases from J, with 9 bases between. The CDR3 loop reads CATSDTDRYNEQFF. The DNA for the CDR3 is TGTGCCACCAGTGATACTGACAGATACAATGAGCAGTTCTTC.

The chain links TRBV27 to TRBJ2-2; TRBD1 matches 10 bases. The germline V gene encodes CDR1 MNHEY and CDR2 SMNVEV (reference sequence). The V segment lost 6 bases and the J segment 7 bases; nucleotides outside the gene matches: 5. The CDR3 runs 14 residues. In DNA, the CDR3 is TGTGCCAGCAGGACGACAGGGGGCAACGGGGAGCTGTTTTTT. Translating gives CASRTTGGNGELFF.

This clone showed up just a few times. The rearrangement uses TRBV6-1 and TRBJ2-5; 8 bases align to TRBD2. There are 15 residues in the CDR3. Per germline, CDR1 MNHNS and CDR2 SASEGT. Trimming cost V 2 bases and J 1 base; bases outside gene matches: 3. The CDR3 sequence is CASSEFLAGQETQYF. The CDR3 coding sequence is TGTGCCAGCAGTGAATTTCTAGCGGGCCAAGAGACCCAGTACTTC.

The chain recombines TRBV18 with TRBJ1-4; TRBD1 matches at 9 bases. This CDR3 has 13 residues. V gave up 8 bases and J gave up 8 bases; unmatched junction bases: 6. Germline CDR1 reads KGHSH; CDR2 reads LQKENI. The CDR3 loop is CASRDRDGEKLFF. CDR3 nucleotides: TGTGCCAGCCGGGACAGGGATGGAGAAAAACTGTTTTTT.

This sequence joins TRBV6-4 and TRBJ1-1; D remains unclear. V was clipped by 4 bases and J by 0 bases, with 15 bases between them. Germline V gives CDR1 MRHNA, CDR2 SNTAGT. CDR3 length: 16 amino acids. The CDR3 coding sequence is TGTGCCAGCAGTGTAGTTGGCAGGACTATGAACACTGAAGCTTTCTTT. Protein: CASSVVGRTMNTEAFF.

V gene TRBV19 combines with J gene TRBJ2-1, with D perhaps matching TRBD2 (6 bases). V lost 9 bases to trimming and J lost 0 bases, with 12 bases between them. The CDR3 runs 14 residues. The germline V gene encodes CDR1 LNHDA and CDR2 SQIVND (reference sequence). The CDR3 nucleotides are TGTGCCAGCCTTTCTAGCGACTCCTACAATGAGCAGTTCTTC. It is translated as CASLSSDSYNEQFF. Full variable domain (missing parts from reference TRBV19 and TRBJ2-1): DGGITQSPKYLFRKEGQNVTLSCEQNLNHDAMYWYRQDPGQGLRLIYYSQIVNDFQKGDIAEGYSVSREKKESFPLTVTSAQKNPTAFYLCASLSSDSYNEQFFGPGTRLTVL.

V usage is TRBV5-1 and J usage is TRBJ2-1; 8 bases map to TRBD2. Per germline, CDR1 SGHRS and CDR2 YFSETQ. The CDR3 loop spans 17 amino acids. The V segment lost 4 bases and the J segment 2 bases; nucleotides outside the gene matches: 11. This CDR3 reads CASSPRVAGPTYNEQFF. CDR3 nucleotides: TGCGCCAGCAGCCCGAGGGTAGCGGGGCCGACCTACAATGAGCAGTTCTTC.

The chain joins TRBV24-1 to TRBJ1-2; 9 bases align to TRBD1. Germline values: CDR1 KGHDR, CDR2 SFDVKD. The V gene end was trimmed by 9 bases and the J gene end by 7 bases; junction bases not matched to a gene: 11. The CDR3 covers 14 residues. The CDR3 nucleotides are TGTGCCACCTCAACCGGGACAGGGTTAGGTGGCTACACCTTC. It codes for CATSTGTGLGGYTF.